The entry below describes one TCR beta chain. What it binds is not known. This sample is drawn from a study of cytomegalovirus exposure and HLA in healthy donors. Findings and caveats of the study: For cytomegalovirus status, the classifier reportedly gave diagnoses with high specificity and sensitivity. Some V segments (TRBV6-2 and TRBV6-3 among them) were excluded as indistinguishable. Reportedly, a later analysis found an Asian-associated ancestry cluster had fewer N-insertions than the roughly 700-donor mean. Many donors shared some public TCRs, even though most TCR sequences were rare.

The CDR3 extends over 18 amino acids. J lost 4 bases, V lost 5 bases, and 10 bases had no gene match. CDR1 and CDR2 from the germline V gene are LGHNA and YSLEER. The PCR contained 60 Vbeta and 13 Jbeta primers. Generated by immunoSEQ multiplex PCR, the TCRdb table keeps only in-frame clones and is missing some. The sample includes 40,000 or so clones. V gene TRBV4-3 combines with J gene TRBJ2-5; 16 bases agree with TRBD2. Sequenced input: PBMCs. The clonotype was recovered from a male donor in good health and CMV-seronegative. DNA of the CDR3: TGCGCCAGCAGCGAAGGGGGACTAGCGGGAGGGCTGGGAGAGACCCAGTACTTC. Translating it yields CASSEGGLAGGLGETQYF.